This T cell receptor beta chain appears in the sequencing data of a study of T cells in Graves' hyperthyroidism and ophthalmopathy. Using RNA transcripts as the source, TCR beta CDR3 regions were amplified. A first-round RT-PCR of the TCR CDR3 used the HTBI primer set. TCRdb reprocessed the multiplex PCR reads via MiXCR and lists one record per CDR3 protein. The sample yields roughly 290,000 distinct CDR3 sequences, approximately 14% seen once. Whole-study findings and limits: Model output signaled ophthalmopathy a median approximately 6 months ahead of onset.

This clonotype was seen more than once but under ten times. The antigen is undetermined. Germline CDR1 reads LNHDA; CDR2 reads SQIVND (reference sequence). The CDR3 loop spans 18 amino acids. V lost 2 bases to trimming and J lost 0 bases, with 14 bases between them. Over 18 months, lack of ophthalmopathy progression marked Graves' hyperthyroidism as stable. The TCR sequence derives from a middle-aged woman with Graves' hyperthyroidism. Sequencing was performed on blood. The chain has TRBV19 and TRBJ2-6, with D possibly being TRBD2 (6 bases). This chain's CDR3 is CASSIRPGLISGANVLTF. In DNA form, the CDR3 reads TGTGCCAGTAGTATACGGCCGGGACTTATCTCTGGGGCCAACGTCCTGACTTTC.